Below are 18 T cell receptor beta chains sequenced from a single sample in a study of metastatic and nonmetastatic thyroid tumors. MiXCR re-clonotyped the PCR reads for TCRdb. The sample carries 30,000 or so clones, under 25% recorded once. All patients were untreated before thyroid surgery. Sequencing used blood. The receptors derive from a female donor with papillary thyroid cancer or a benign thyroid nodule (not recorded which). Some clones in this sample may be carry-over from other donors' samples.

This clone was observed at least ten times. The rearrangement uses TRBV20-1 and TRBJ2-7; D is possibly TRBD2 (6 bases). In germline, CDR1 is DFQATT, CDR2 SNEGSKA (reference sequence). V lost 8 bases and J 3 bases, leaving 20 bases between the germline ends. CDR3 length: 14 amino acids. For the CDR3, the DNA is TGCAGTTGGGGAAAAGGCGGGGCCTTCTACGAGCAGTACTTC. This translates into CSWGKGGAFYEQYF.

The V and J genes are TRBV6-5 and TRBJ2-1, with D tentatively TRBD2 (7 bases). The V end lost 4 bases, the J end lost 7 bases, and 14 bases lay between the germline ends. CDR3 length: 14 amino acids. The germline CDR1 and CDR2 sequences are MNHEY and SVGAGI. CDR3 region: CASSFGGPGNEQFF. In DNA form, the CDR3 reads TGTGCCAGCAGTTTCGGGGGGCCGGGTAATGAGCAGTTCTTC.

The V and J genes are TRBV11-2 and TRBJ2-3; the match to TRBD2 covers 9 bases. The CDR3 spans 17 residues. With V trimmed by 5 bases and J by 1 base, 10 bases remained unmatched. Germline V gives CDR1 SGHAT, CDR2 FQNNGV. CDR3: CASSRGVRLAGTDTQYF. The DNA for the CDR3 is TGTGCCAGCAGCCGGGGCGTGCGACTAGCGGGCACAGATACGCAGTATTTT.

The rearrangement links TRBV5-4 to TRBJ2-3; D gene ambiguous. V was cut by 0 bases and J by 5 bases, with 10 bases left in between. The germline V gene encodes CDR1 SGHNT and CDR2 YYREEE (reference sequence). CDR3 size: 14 residues. CDR3 loop: CASSLGGGVDTQYF. The CDR3 region has the DNA TGTGCCAGCAGCTTGGGAGGCGGAGTAGATACGCAGTATTTT.

The chain links TRBV20-1 to TRBJ2-2, with TRBD2 matching over 8 bases. The CDR3 loop spans 15 amino acids. In germline, CDR1 is DFQATT, CDR2 SNEGSKA (reference sequence). Losses at the gene ends were 7 bases for V and 5 bases for J; bases not matched to a gene: 12. CDR3 loop: CSVAPGTSVTGELFF. CDR3 sequence (DNA): TGCAGTGTTGCTCCCGGGACTAGTGTTACCGGGGAGCTGTTTTTT.

On this clone: At one of its ends the junction is not consistent with the germline gene, which may arise from a read error. The gene calls are TRBV20-1 and TRBJ1-2, with D perhaps matching TRBD1 (5 bases). This CDR3 is 14 amino acids long. Germline V lookup: CDR1 DFQATT, CDR2 SNEGSKA (reference sequence). The CDR3 sequence: CSARAAGPSSGHTF. CDR3 nucleotides: TGCAGTGCTAGGGCGGCAGGGCCGTCAAGTGGCCACACCTTC.

V gene TRBV27 combines with J gene TRBJ1-2, with D possibly being TRBD1 (5 bases). V was pared by 3 bases and J by 2 bases, with 13 bases between. The CDR3 contains 15 residues. Germline V gives CDR1 MNHEY, CDR2 SMNVEV (reference sequence). This CDR3 reads CASSFRQGVNYGYTF. DNA of the CDR3: TGTGCCAGCAGTTTTAGGCAGGGAGTGAACTATGGCTACACCTTC.

Notes on this clone: One end of the junction fails to match germline, which may point to a read error. The V call is TRBV27, the J call TRBJ2-7; 10 bases agree with TRBD2. Per the germline V gene, CDR1 is MNHEY and CDR2 is SMNVEV (reference sequence). This CDR3 region has 14 residues. The CDR3 region has the DNA TGTGCCAGCTCTAGGGCTAGCGGGGGTTACGAGCAGTGCTTC. Residues: CASSRASGGYEQCF.

Regarding this clone: A junction end diverges from the germline sequence, so it may reflect a read error. The CDR3 sequence: CSSSLISGTEAFF. For the CDR3, the DNA is TGTTCCAGCAGCTTGATCAGTGGGACTGAAGCTTTCTTT. This chain links TRBV5-8 with TRBJ1-1; the D is unclear. This CDR3 is 13 amino acids long. Germline CDR1 and CDR2: SGHTS and YDEGEE.

The rearrangement joins TRBV20-1 to TRBJ2-7; D unclear. Between the trimmed V and J ends, which lost 4 bases and 2 bases, there was a span of 9 bases. The CDR3 consists of 12 residues. The germline CDR1 and CDR2 sequences are DFQATT and SNEGSKA (reference sequence). The CDR3 sequence is CSAINSAYEQYF. In nucleotides, the CDR3 is TGCAGTGCTATTAACAGCGCCTACGAGCAGTACTTC.

This clone was seen many times. This sample includes further DNA sequences coding for the same CDR3. This chain connects TRBV20-1 to TRBJ2-3; D unclear. The V end was cut by 5 bases, the J end by 3 bases, with 6 bases between. Germline loops: CDR1 DFQATT, CDR2 SNEGSKA (reference sequence). The CDR3 extends over 11 amino acids. CDR3 DNA: TGCAGTGCTTTACTAACAGATACGCAGTATTTT. It specifies CSALLTDTQYF.

The sample holds a few counts of this clone. A clone one base away is much larger, so this may be a read error. The V and J genes are TRBV30 and TRBJ2-1; 7 bases fit TRBD2. The germline CDR1 and CDR2 sequences are GTSNPN and SVGIG (reference sequence). The CDR3 sequence is 14 residues long. J lost 4 bases, V lost 5 bases, and 8 bases had no gene match. The CDR3 here is CAWGTWEGYNEQFF. Written as DNA, the CDR3 is TGTGCCTGGGGTACATGGGAGGGTTACAATGAGCAGTTCTTC. Full variable domain (remainder filled in from reference TRBV30 and TRBJ2-1): SQTIHQWPATLVQPVGSPLSLECTVEGTSNPNLYWYRQAAGRGLQLLFYSVGIGQISSEVPQNLSASRPQDRQFILSSKKLLLSDSGFYLCAWGTWEGYNEQFFGPGTRLTVL.

This clone came up many times. In DNA, the CDR3 is TGTGCCAGCAGCTCCAGACAGGCATCTAGCACAGATACGCAGTATTTT. The encoded protein is CASSSRQASSTDTQYF. The V gene is TRBV13, the J gene TRBJ2-3; possibly TRBD1 for D (6 bases). Germline values: CDR1 PRHDT, CDR2 FYEKMQ (reference sequence). The CDR3 spans 16 residues. Deletions cut 4 bases from V and 0 bases from J, with 14 bases between.

Points on this clone: Since the CDR3 does not end with the conserved phenylalanine or tryptophan, this likely comes from a read error. The DNA is left out, because the CDR3 cannot be placed on it with certainty; the CDR3 is given as TCRdb lists it. The chain is built from TRBV7-3 and TRBJ2-5. Termini included, the CDR3 measures 13 amino acids. Per the germline V gene, CDR1 is SGHTA and CDR2 is FQGTGA. CDR3 region: CASSFTLSETRYL.

This clone was seen only a few times. The chain links TRBV6-5 to TRBJ2-2; 8 bases are shared with TRBD2. With V trimmed by 5 bases and J by 2 bases, 7 bases remained unmatched. The germline CDR1 and CDR2 sequences are MNHEY and SVGAGI. The CDR3 loop spans 16 amino acids. CDR3 sequence (DNA): TGTGCCAGCAGTATTTTAGCGGGGACCAACACCGGGGAGCTGTTTTTT. Translation: CASSILAGTNTGELFF.

The chain recombines TRBV28 with TRBJ2-7; D may be TRBD1 or TRBD2 (6 bases each). V lost 5 bases, J lost 1 base, and 15 bases lay in between. This CDR3 has 15 residues. Germline CDR1 MDHEN, CDR2 SYDVKM. As DNA, the CDR3 is TGTGCCAGCAGTCCCACCACAGGGAGGTCCTACGAGCAGTACTTC. It specifies CASSPTTGRSYEQYF.

The J gene is TRBJ1-2, the V gene TRBV28; 7 positions agree with TRBD1. V was clipped by 5 bases and J by 5 bases; unmatched bases: 8. The CDR3 extends over 14 amino acids. Germline V gene lookup returns CDR1 MDHEN and CDR2 SYDVKM. The CDR3 here is CASSVRGSKYGYTF. The CDR3 coding sequence is TGTGCCAGCAGTGTCAGGGGGTCGAAGTATGGCTACACCTTC.

This clone was observed many times. The rearrangement uses TRBV28 and TRBJ2-7; perhaps TRBD2 as D (5 bases). The CDR3 is made up of 12 amino acids. Trimming took 7 bases from V and 1 from J, leaving 8 bases between them. CDR1 is MDHEN, CDR2 SYDVKM, per germline. CDR3 coding DNA: TGTGCCAGCAAGCGGAATTCCTACGAGCAGTACTTC. This gives the protein CASKRNSYEQYF.